The clone carrying this T cell receptor beta chain occurred a few times. Original analysis: Amplification of reference gene primers was used by the study to estimate nucleated cell counts. TCRdb's table, derived via immunoSEQ multiplex PCR, lists solely in-frame clones and lacks some. V and J calls and clone size are those listed in that table; D and trimming were worked out from the DNA. The table shows roughly 60,000 clones, with 78% occurring only once. The data derive from a study of blood T cell repertoires in COVID-19. In the study overall: T cells, B-cell-depleted T cells, or PBMCs supplied cDNA or gDNA.

V trimming: 2 bases; J trimming: 10 bases; junction bases outside the gene matches: 2. This CDR3 is built from 11 residues. Germline-derived CDR1 and CDR2 are SNHLY and FYNNEI. Sequences were obtained from peripheral blood. V usage is TRBV2 and J usage is TRBJ2-7; 7 bases are a match to TRBD1. This TCR was sampled from a human donor in a cohort sampled during active COVID-19. As DNA, the CDR3 is TGTGCCAGCAGTGAATGGGACAGTCAGTACTTC. It encodes CASSEWDSQYF.